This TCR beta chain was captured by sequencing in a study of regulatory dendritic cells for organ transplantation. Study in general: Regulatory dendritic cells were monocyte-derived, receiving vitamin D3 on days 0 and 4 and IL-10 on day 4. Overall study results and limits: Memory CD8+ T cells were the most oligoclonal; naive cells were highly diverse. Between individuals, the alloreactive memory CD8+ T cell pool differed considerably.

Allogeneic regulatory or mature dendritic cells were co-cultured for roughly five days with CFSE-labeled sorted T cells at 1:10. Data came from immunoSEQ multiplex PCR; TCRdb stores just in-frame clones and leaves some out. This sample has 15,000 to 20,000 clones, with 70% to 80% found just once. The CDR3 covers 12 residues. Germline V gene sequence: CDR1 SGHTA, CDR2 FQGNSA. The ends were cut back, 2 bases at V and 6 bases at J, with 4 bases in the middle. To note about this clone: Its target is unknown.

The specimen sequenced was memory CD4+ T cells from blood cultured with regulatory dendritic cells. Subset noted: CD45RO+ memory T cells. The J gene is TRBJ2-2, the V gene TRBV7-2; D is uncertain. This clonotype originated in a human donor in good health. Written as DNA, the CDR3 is TGTGCCAGCAGCTTAAGGTCCGGGGAGCTGTTTTTT. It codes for CASSLRSGELFF.